One sample yielded the 4 T cell receptor beta chains listed below, sequenced in a study of breast tumors, draining lymph nodes, adjacent tissues (TCRdb year 2016). The method behind the library was multiplex PCR. The sequencer listed for this sample is Illumina HiSeq 2000. The raw public data were reprocessed by TCRdb itself: fastp quality trimming at Q25, MiXCR clonotype calling, in-frame beta chains only. Every distinct CDR3 protein forms one entry, paired with its most common genes and DNA. Counted in this sample were about 230,000 distinct CDR3 sequences; approximately 29% of them appeared once. The top ten hold about 1.4% of the sample. The axillary draining lymph nodes of breast cancer patients were the source of the lymph node samples. Material: axillary lymph node tissue. The receptors derive from a female donor with breast cancer. Some clones in this sample may be carry-over from other donors' samples.

This clonotype was seen ten or more times. This sequence joins TRBV6-5 and TRBJ1-5, with D possibly TRBD1 on 6 matching bases. Trimming took 6 bases from V and 0 from J, leaving 12 bases between them. The CDR3 runs 15 residues. Germline V gene lookup returns CDR1 MNHEY and CDR2 SVGAGI. The CDR3 DNA is TGTGCCAGCAGACAGGGACGGATTAGCAATCAGCCCCAGCATTTT. It translates to CASRQGRISNQPQHF.

Comments on this clonotype: The DNA is left out, because the CDR3 cannot be placed on it with certainty; the CDR3 is given as TCRdb lists it. The chain has TRBV9 and TRBJ1-1. Germline V gene lookup returns CDR1 SGDLS and CDR2 YYNGEE. A total of 15 residues make up the CDR3, ends included. The CDR3 spells CASSVGVGVGTEVFF.

The rearrangement joins TRBV15 to TRBJ2-2; no clear D. The CDR3 has 13 amino acids. The germline V and J ends were trimmed by 0 bases and 8 bases, with 7 bases remaining between them. Germline V gene sequence: CDR1 LNHNV, CDR2 YYDKDF (reference sequence). The CDR3 region is CATSREGIGELFF. In DNA, the CDR3 is TGTGCCACCAGCAGAGAGGGCATAGGGGAGCTGTTTTTT.

Many counts were recorded for this clonotype. The chain recombines TRBV3-1 with TRBJ2-5, with TRBD2 as a possible D gene (6 bases). Trimming pared 0 bases from V and 4 bases from J, leaving 12 bases between. Germline lookup yields CDR1 LGHDT and CDR2 YNNKEL (reference sequence). CDR3 length equals 15 residues. In DNA, the CDR3 is TGTGCCAGCAGCCAAGACGGGGGAAGGTTAGAGACCCAGTACTTC. Amino acid sequence: CASSQDGGRLETQYF.